A single sample is the source of the 6 T cell receptor beta chains below, sequenced in a study of cytomegalovirus exposure and HLA in healthy donors. TCRdb's copy holds only in-frame clones and misses some; the assay was immunoSEQ multiplex PCR. Seen here are 180,000 or so clones, about nine tenths observed once, and the top ten hold 7.2%. Sequencing was performed on PBMCs. The receptors come from a man aged 30-40 years in good health and CMV-seropositive.

The V and J genes are TRBV11-3 and TRBJ2-4, with 8 bases lining up with TRBD1. Per the germline V gene, CDR1 is SGHNT and CDR2 is YENEEA. V was clipped by 5 bases and J by 5 bases; unmatched bases: 11. This CDR3 comprises 16 residues. The CDR3 sequence: CASSPNNRGFQNIQYF. The CDR3 DNA follows: TGTGCCAGCAGCCCAAACAACAGGGGGTTCCAAAACATTCAGTACTTC.

This clone was recorded once. The chain carries TRBV19 and TRBJ1-2; D is ambiguous. V lost 5 bases, J lost 6 bases, and 10 bases lay in between. CDR1 and CDR2 from the germline V gene are LNHDA and SQIVND (reference sequence). The CDR3 runs to 12 residues. The CDR3 loop reads CASSQTVNGYTF. CDR3 sequence (DNA): TGTGCCAGTAGTCAGACGGTTAATGGCTACACCTTC.

The J gene is TRBJ2-1, the V gene TRBV7-2; no clear D gene. The germline V and J ends were trimmed by 1 base and 6 bases, with 7 bases remaining between them. Germline assignment: CDR1 SGHTA and CDR2 FQGNSA. The CDR3 has 13 residues. The CDR3 sequence: CASSLGSFNEQFF. The CDR3 nucleotides are TGTGCCAGCAGCTTAGGAAGTTTCAATGAGCAGTTCTTC.

V gene TRBV4-2 combines with J gene TRBJ2-2; unclear D gene. This CDR3 has 13 amino acids. Deletions cut 4 bases from V and 2 bases from J, with 5 bases between. Germline values: CDR1 LGHNA, CDR2 YNFKEQ. Here the CDR3 reads CASSPENTGELFF. The CDR3 coding sequence is TGTGCCAGCAGCCCCGAAAACACCGGGGAGCTGTTTTTT.

The chain combines TRBV29-1 with TRBJ2-1; unclear D gene. Germline V gene sequence: CDR1 SQVTM, CDR2 ANQGSEA. CDR3 length: 14 residues. The V end was cut by 5 bases, the J end by 1 base, with 12 bases between. Here the CDR3 reads CSVHASTSYNEQFF. DNA for the CDR3: TGCAGCGTTCACGCCTCGACTTCCTACAATGAGCAGTTCTTC.

The genes are TRBV19 and TRBJ2-7, with TRBD2 identical over 9 bases. This CDR3 region has 14 residues. In germline, CDR1 is LNHDA, CDR2 SQIVND (reference sequence). With V trimmed by 10 bases and J by 7 bases, 14 bases remained unmatched. The CDR3 nucleotides are TGTGCCACCAGTAGCGGGAGCCCCACTACGGAGCAGTACTTC. This encodes CATSSGSPTTEQYF. Full variable domain (remainder filled in from reference TRBV19 and TRBJ2-7): DGGITQSPKYLFRKEGQNVTLSCEQNLNHDAMYWYRQDPGQGLRLIYYSQIVNDFQKGDIAEGYSVSREKKESFPLTVTSAQKNPTAFYLCATSSGSPTTEQYFGPGTRLTVT.